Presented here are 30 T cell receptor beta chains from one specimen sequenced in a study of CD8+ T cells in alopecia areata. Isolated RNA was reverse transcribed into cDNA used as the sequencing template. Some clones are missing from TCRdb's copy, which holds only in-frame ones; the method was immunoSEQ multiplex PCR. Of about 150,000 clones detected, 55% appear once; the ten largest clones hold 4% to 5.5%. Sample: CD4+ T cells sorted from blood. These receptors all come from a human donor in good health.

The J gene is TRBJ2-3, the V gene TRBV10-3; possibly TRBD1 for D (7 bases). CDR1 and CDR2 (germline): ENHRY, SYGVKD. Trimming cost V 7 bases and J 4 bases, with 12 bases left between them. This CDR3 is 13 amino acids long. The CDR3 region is CAINQGEADTQYF. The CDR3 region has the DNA TGTGCCATCAACCAGGGGGAGGCAGATACGCAGTATTTT.

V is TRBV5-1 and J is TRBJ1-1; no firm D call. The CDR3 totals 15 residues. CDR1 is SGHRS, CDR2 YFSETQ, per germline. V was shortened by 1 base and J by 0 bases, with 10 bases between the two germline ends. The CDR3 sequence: CASSLITGLNTEAFF. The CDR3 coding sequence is TGCGCCAGCAGCTTGATTACCGGGTTGAACACTGAAGCTTTCTTT. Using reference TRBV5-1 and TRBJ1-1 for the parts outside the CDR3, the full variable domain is KAGVTQTPRYLIKTRGQQVTLSCSPISGHRSVSWYQQTPGQGLQFLFEYFSETQRNKGNFPGRFSGRQFSNSRSEMNVSTLELGDSALYLCASSLITGLNTEAFFGQGTRLTVV.

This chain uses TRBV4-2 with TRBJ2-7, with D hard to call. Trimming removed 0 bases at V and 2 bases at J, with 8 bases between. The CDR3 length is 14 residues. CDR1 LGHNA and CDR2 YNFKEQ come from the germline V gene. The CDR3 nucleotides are TGTGCCAGCAGCCAAGAGCCCACCGCCTACGAGCAGTACTTC. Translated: CASSQEPTAYEQYF.

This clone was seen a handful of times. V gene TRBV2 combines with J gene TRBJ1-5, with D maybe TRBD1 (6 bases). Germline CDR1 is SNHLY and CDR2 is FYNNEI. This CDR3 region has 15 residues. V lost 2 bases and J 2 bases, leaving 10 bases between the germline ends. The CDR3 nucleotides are TGTGCCAGCAGTGAATCTGGACAGCGCAATCAGCCCCAGCATTTT. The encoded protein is CASSESGQRNQPQHF.

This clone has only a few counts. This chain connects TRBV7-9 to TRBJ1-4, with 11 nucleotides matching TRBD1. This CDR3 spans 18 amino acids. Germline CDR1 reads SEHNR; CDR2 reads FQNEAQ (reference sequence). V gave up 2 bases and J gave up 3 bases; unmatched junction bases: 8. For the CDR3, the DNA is TGTGCCAGCAGCTTAAGGGGACAGGGGGATATGGCTAATGAAAAACTGTTTTTT. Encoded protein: CASSLRGQGDMANEKLFF.

The CDR3 region is CAISEVGPDLDEQYF. CDR3 DNA sequence: TGTGCCATCAGTGAAGTGGGGCCAGATTTAGACGAGCAGTACTTC. The J gene is TRBJ2-7, the V gene TRBV10-3; perhaps TRBD1 as D (5 bases). Looked up from germline, CDR1 is ENHRY and CDR2 is SYGVKD. The CDR3 has 15 amino acids. V dropped 3 bases and J dropped 5 bases, with 17 bases sitting between them.

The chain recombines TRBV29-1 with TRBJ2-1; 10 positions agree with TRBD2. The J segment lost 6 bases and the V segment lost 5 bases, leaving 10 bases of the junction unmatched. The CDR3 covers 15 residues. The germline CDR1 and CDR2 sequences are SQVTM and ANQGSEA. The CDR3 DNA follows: TGCAGCGTTAGACTAGCGGGCCGTCCCCCCAATGAGCAGTTCTTC. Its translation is CSVRLAGRPPNEQFF.

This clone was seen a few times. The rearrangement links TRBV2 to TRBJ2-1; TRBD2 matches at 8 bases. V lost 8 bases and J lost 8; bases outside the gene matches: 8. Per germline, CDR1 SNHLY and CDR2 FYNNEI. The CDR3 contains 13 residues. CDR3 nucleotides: TGTGCCAGCCGGTGGCGGGAGGTCCATGAGCAGTTCTTC. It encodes CASRWREVHEQFF.

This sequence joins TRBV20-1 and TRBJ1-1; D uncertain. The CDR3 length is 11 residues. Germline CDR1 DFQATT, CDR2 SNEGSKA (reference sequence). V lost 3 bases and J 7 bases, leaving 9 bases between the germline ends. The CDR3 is CSASSILEAFF. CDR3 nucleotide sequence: TGCAGTGCTAGCAGCATACTTGAAGCTTTCTTT.

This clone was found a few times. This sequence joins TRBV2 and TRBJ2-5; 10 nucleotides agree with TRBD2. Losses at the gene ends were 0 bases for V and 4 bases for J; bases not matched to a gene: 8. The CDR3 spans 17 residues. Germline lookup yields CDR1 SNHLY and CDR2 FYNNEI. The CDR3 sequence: CASSEAVLAGNPETQYF. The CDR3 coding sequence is TGTGCCAGCAGTGAAGCAGTACTAGCGGGGAACCCAGAGACCCAGTACTTC.

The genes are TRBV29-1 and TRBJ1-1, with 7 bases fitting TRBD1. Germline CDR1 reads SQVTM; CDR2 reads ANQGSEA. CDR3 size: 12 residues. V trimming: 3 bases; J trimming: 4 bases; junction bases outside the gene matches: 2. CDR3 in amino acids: CSVEGQITEAFF. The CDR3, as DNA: TGCAGCGTTGAGGGACAGATCACTGAAGCTTTCTTT.

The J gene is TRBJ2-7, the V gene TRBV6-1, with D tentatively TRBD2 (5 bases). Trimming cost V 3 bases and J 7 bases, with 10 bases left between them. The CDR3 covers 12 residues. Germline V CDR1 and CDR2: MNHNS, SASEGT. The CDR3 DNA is TGTGCCAGCAGTGAGAGGGCTCGAGAGCAGTACTTC. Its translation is CASSERAREQYF.

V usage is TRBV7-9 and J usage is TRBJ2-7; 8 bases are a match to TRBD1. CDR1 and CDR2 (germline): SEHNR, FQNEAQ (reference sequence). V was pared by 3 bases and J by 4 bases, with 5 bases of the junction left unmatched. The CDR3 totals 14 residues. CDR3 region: CASSFQGATYEQYF. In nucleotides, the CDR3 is TGTGCCAGCAGCTTCCAGGGGGCTACGTACGAGCAGTACTTC.

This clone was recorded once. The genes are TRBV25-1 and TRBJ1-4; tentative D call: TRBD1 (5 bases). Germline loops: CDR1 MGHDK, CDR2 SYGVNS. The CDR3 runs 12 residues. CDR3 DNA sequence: TGTGTATGGGGCGCAACTAATGAAAAACTGTTTTTT. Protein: CVWGATNEKLFF. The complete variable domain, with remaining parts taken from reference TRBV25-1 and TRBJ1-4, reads EADIYQTPRYLVIGTGKKITLECSQTMGHDKMYWYQQDPGMELHLIHYSYGVNSTEKGDLSSESTVSRIRTEHFPLTLESARPSHTSQYLCVWGATNEKLFFGSGTQLSVL.

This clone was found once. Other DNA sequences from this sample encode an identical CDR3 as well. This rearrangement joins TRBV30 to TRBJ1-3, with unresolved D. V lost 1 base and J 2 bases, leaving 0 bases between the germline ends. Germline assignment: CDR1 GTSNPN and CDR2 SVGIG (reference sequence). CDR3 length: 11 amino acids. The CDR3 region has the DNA TGTGCCTGGAGTGCTGGAAACACCATATATTTT. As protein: CAWSAGNTIYF.

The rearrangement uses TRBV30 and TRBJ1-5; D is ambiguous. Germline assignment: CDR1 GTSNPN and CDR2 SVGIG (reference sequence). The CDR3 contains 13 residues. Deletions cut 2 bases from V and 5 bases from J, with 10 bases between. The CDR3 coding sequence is TGTGCCTGGAGTAATGACGGTGATCAGCCCCAGCATTTT. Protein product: CAWSNDGDQPQHF.

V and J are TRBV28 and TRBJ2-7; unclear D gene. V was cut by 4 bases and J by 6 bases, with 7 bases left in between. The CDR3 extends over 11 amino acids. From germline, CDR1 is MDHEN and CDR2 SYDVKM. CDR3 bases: TGTGCCAGCAGTTCGGGTCCCGAGCAGTACTTC. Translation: CASSSGPEQYF.

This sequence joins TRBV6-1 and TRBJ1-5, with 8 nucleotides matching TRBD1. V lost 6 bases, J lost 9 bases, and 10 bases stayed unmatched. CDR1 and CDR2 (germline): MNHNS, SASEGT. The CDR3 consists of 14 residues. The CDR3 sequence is CASRNRDRRPPQHF. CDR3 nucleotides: TGTGCCAGCAGGAACCGGGACAGGCGTCCGCCCCAGCATTTT.

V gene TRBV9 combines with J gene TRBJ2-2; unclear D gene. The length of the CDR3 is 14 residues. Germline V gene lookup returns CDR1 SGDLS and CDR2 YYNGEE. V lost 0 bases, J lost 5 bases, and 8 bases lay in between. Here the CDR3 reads CASSVGPSTGELFF. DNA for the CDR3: TGTGCCAGCAGCGTAGGACCTAGTACCGGGGAGCTGTTTTTT.

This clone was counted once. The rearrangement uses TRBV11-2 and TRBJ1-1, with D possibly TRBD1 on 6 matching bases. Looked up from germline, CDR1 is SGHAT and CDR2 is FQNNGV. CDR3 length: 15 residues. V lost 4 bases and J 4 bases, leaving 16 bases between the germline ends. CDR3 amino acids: CASSSGYRAGTEAFF. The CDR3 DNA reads TGTGCCAGCAGCTCTGGATACAGGGCCGGCACTGAAGCTTTCTTT.

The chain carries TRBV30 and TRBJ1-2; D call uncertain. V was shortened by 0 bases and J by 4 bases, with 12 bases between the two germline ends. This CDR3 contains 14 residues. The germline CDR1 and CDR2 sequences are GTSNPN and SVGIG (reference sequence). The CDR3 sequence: CAWSVKTGFYGYTF. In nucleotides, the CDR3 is TGTGCCTGGAGTGTAAAGACGGGGTTCTATGGCTACACCTTC.

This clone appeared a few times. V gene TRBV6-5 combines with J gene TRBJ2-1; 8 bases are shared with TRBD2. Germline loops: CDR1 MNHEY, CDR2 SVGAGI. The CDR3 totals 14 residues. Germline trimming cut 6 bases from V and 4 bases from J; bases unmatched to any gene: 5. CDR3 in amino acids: CASSPLADYNEQFF. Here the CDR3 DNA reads TGTGCCAGCAGCCCACTAGCGGATTACAATGAGCAGTTCTTC.

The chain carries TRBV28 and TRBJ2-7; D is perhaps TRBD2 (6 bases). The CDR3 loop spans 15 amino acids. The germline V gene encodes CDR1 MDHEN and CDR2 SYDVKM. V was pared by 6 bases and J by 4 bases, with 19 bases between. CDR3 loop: CASRPKLAGVYEQYF. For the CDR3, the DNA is TGTGCCAGCAGACCGAAACTAGCAGGCGTGTACGAGCAGTACTTC. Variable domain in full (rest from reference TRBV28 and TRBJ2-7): DVKVTQSSRYLVKRTGEKVFLECVQDMDHENMFWYRQDPGLGLRLIYFSYDVKMKEKGDIPEGYSVSREKKERFSLILESASTNQTSMYLCASRPKLAGVYEQYFGPGTRLTVT.

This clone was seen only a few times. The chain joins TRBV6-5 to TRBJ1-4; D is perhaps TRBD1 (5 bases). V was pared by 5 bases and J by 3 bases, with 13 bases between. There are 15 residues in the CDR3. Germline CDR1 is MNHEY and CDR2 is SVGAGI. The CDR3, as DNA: TGTGCCAGCAGTAGGGATGGCAGGGCTAATGAAAAACTGTTTTTT. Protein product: CASSRDGRANEKLFF.

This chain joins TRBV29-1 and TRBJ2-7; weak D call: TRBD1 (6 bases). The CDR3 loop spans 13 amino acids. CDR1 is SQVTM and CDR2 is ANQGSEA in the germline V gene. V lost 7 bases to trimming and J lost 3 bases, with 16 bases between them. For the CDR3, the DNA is TGCAGCGGATCGGACAGAGGACTCTACGAGCAGTACTTC. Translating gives CSGSDRGLYEQYF.

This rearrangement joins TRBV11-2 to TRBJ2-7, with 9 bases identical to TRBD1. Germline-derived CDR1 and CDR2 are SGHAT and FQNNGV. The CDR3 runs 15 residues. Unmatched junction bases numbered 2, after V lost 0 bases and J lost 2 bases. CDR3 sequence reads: CASSLDRTGAYEQYF. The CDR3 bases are TGTGCCAGCAGCTTAGACCGGACAGGGGCCTACGAGCAGTACTTC.

The CDR3, as DNA: TGCAGCGGGGGACTAGCGGGTTACGAGCAGTACTTC. Its translation is CSGGLAGYEQYF. The chain carries TRBV29-1 and TRBJ2-7, with 12 bases fitting TRBD2. Germline V CDR1 and CDR2: SQVTM, ANQGSEA. CDR3 length: 12 amino acids. V shed 7 bases and J 4 bases; nucleotides not matched to a gene: 2.

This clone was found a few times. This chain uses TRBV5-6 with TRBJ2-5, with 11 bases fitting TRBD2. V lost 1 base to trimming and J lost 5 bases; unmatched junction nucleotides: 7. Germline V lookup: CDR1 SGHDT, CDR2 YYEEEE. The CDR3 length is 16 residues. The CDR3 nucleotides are TGTGCCAGCAGCTTGTTAGGGACTAGCGGTTTCGAGACCCAGTACTTC. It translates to CASSLLGTSGFETQYF.

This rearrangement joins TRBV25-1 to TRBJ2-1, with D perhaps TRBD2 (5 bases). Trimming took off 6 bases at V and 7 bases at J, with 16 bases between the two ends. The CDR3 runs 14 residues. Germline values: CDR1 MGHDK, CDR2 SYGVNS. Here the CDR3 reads CASSGVGSVNEQFF. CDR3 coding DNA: TGTGCCAGCAGCGGGGTAGGGTCCGTTAATGAGCAGTTCTTC.

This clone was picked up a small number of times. The CDR3 sequence is CASTRQAVDTGELFF. Here the CDR3 DNA reads TGTGCCAGCACCAGACAGGCGGTGGACACCGGGGAGCTGTTTTTT. The V gene is TRBV7-2, the J gene TRBJ2-2, with TRBD1 as a possible D gene (6 bases). The CDR3 extends over 15 amino acids. The V and J ends lost 7 bases and 3 bases respectively, with 15 bases between them. Germline lookup yields CDR1 SGHTA and CDR2 FQGNSA. Combining the CDR3 with reference TRBV7-2 and TRBJ2-2 gives the whole variable domain GAGVSQSPSNKVTEKGKDVELRCDPISGHTALYWYRQSLGQGLEFLIYFQGNSAPDKSGLPSDRFSAERTGGSVSTLTIQRTQQEDSAVYLCASTRQAVDTGELFFGEGSRLTVL.